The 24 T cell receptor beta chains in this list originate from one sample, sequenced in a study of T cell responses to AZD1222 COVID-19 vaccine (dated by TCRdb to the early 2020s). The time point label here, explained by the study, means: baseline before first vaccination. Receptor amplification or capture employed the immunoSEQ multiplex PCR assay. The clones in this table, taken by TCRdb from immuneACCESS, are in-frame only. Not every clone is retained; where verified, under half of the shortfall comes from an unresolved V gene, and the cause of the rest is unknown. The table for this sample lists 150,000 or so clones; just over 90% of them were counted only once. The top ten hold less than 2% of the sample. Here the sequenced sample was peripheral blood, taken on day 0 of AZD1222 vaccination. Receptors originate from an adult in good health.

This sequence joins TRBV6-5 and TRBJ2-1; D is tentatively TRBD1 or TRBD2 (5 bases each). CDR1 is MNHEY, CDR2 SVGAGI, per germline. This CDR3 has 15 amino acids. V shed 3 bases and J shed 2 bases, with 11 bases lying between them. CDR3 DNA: TGTGCCAGCAGTTATGGGGGTATTGCCTACAATGAGCAGTTCTTC. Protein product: CASSYGGIAYNEQFF.

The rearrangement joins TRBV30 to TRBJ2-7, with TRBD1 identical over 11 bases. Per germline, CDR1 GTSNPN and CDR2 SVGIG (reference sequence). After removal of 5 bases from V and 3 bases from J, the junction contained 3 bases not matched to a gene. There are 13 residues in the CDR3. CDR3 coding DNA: TGTGCCTGGGGACAGGGGGCTTACTACGAGCAGTACTTC. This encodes CAWGQGAYYEQYF.

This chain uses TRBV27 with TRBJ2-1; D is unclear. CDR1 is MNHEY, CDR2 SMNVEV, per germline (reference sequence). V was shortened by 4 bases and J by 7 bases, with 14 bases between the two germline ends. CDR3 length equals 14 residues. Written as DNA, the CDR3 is TGTGCCAGCAGTTCCGAATCTAGGTGGAATGAGCAGTTCTTC. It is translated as CASSSESRWNEQFF.

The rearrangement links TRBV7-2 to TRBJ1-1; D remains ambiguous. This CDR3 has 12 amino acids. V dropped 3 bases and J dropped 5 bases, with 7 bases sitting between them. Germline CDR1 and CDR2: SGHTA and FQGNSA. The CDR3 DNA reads TGTGCCAGCAGCTTCGTATTGACTGAAGCTTTCTTT. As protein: CASSFVLTEAFF.

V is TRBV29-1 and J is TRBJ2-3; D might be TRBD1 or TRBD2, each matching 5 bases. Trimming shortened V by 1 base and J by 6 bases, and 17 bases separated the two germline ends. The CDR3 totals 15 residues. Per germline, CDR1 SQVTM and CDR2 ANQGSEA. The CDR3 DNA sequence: TGCAGCGTTGAAGTTGGGACCTCCCTTGGCGATACGCAGTATTTT. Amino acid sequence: CSVEVGTSLGDTQYF.

CDR3 sequence: CASSMLEPNQPQHF. CDR3 in DNA: TGTGCCAGCAGCATGTTAGAGCCGAATCAGCCCCAGCATTTT. The chain recombines TRBV6-2 or TRBV6-3 with TRBJ1-5; D gene ambiguous. The CDR3 runs 14 residues. V dropped 6 bases and J dropped 4 bases, with 13 bases sitting between them. From germline, CDR1 is MNHEY and CDR2 SVGEGT.

CDR3 region: CATSTRTSSGNTIYF. CDR3 nucleotide sequence: TGTGCCACCAGCACCCGAACAAGTTCTGGAAACACCATATATTTT. V usage is TRBV15 and J usage is TRBJ1-3; D gene unclear. The CDR3 has 15 residues. CDR1 and CDR2 from the germline V gene are LNHNV and YYDKDF (reference sequence). V gave up 4 bases and J gave up 1 base, with 11 bases separating them.

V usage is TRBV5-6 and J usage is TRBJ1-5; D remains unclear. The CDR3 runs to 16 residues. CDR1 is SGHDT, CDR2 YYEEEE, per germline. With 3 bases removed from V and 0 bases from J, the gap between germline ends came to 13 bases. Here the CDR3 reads CASSSSGGRSNQPQHF. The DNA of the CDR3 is TGTGCCAGCAGCTCCAGTGGAGGCCGTAGCAATCAGCCCCAGCATTTT.

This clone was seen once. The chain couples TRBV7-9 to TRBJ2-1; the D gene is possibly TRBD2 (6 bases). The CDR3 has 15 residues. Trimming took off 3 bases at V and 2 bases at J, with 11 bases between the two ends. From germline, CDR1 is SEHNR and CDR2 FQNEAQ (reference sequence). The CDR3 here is CASSFGGDPYNEQFF. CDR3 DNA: TGTGCCAGCAGCTTTGGCGGGGACCCCTACAATGAGCAGTTCTTC. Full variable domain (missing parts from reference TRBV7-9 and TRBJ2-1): DTGVSQNPRHKITKRGQNVTFRCDPISEHNRLYWYRQTLGQGPEFLTYFQNEAQLEKSRLLSDRFSAERPKGSFSTLEIQRTEQGDSAMYLCASSFGGDPYNEQFFGPGTRLTVL.

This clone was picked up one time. The CDR3 loop is CAWTGTVNEKLFF. CDR3 coding DNA: TGTGCCTGGACCGGGACAGTTAATGAAAAACTGTTTTTT. V is TRBV30 and J is TRBJ1-4, with TRBD1 matching 7 bases. CDR1 GTSNPN and CDR2 SVGIG come from the germline V gene (reference sequence). J lost 4 bases, V lost 4 bases, and 3 bases had no gene match. This CDR3 region has 13 residues.

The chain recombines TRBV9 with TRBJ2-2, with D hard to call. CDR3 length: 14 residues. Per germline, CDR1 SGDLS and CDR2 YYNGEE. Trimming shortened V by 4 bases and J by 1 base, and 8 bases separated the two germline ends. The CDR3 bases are TGTGCCAGCAGCTCCCATAGGAACACCGGGGAGCTGTTTTTT. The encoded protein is CASSSHRNTGELFF.

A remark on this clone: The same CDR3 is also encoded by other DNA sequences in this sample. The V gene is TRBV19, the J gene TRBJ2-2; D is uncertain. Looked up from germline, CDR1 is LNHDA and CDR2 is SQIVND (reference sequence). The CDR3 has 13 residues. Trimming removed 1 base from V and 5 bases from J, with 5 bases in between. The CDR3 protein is CASSIAGTGELFF. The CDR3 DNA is TGTGCCAGTAGTATAGCTGGGACCGGGGAGCTGTTTTTT. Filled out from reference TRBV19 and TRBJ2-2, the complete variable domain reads DGGITQSPKYLFRKEGQNVTLSCEQNLNHDAMYWYRQDPGQGLRLIYYSQIVNDFQKGDIAEGYSVSREKKESFPLTVTSAQKNPTAFYLCASSIAGTGELFFGEGSRLTVL.

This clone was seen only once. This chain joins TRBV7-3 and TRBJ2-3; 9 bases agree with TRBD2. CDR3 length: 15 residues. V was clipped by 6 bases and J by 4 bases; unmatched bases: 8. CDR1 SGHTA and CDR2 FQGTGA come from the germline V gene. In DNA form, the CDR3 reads TGTGCCAGCAGTCCTAGCGGGATATTCTCAGATACGCAGTATTTT. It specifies CASSPSGIFSDTQYF.

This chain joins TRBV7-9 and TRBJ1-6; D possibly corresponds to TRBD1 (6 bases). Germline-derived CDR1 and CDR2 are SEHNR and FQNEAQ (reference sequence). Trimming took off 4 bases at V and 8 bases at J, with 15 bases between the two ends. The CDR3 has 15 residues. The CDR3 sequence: CASSYNMGADSPLHF. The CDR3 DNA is TGTGCCAGCAGCTACAATATGGGGGCGGATTCACCCCTCCACTTT. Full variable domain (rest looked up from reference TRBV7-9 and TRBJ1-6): DTGVSQNPRHKITKRGQNVTFRCDPISEHNRLYWYRQTLGQGPEFLTYFQNEAQLEKSRLLSDRFSAERPKGSFSTLEIQRTEQGDSAMYLCASSYNMGADSPLHFGNGTRLTVT.

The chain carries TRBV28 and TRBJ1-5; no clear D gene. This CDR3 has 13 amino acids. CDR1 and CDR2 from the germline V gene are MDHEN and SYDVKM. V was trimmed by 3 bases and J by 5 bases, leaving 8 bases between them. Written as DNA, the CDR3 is TGTGCCAGCAGTTTTTTGCGAGATCAGCCCCAGCATTTT. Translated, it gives CASSFLRDQPQHF. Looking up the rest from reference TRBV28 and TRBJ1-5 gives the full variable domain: DVKVTQSSRYLVKRTGEKVFLECVQDMDHENMFWYRQDPGLGLRLIYFSYDVKMKEKGDIPEGYSVSREKKERFSLILESASTNQTSMYLCASSFLRDQPQHFGDGTRLSIL.

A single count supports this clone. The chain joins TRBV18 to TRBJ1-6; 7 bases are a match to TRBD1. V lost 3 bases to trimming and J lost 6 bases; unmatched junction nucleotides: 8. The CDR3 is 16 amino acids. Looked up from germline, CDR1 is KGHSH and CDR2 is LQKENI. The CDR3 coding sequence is TGTGCCAGCTCACCCTCGGGACAGTATTCTAATTCACCCCTCCACTTT. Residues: CASSPSGQYSNSPLHF.

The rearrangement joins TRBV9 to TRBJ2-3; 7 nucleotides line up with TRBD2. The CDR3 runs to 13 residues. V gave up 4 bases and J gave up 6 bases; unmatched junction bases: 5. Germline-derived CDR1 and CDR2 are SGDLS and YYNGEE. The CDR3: CASSSRESDTQYF. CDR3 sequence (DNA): TGTGCCAGCAGCTCGCGGGAGTCGGATACGCAGTATTTT.

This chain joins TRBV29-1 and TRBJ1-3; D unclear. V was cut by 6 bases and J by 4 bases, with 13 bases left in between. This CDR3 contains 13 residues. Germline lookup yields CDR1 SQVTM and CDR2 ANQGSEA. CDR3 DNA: TGCAGCGTCGAGGGAGCAGGAGGAAACACCATATATTTT. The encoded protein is CSVEGAGGNTIYF.

CDR3 DNA sequence: TGTGCCAGCAGCTTAGGCCCCACCGGGACAGGGGTCGTATGGGAGACCCAGTACTTC. Its translation is CASSLGPTGTGVVWETQYF. J is TRBJ2-5 and V is TRBV7-6; 10 nucleotides align to TRBD1. With 1 base clipped from V and 5 bases from J, the junction kept 16 bases outside the gene matches. CDR1 and CDR2 from the germline V gene are SGHVS and FNYEAQ. There are 19 residues in the CDR3.

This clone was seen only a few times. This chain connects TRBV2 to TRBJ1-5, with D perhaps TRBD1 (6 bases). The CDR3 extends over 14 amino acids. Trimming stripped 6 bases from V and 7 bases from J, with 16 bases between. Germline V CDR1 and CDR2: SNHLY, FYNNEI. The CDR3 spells CASRRTVLTQPQHF. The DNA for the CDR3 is TGTGCCAGCAGGCGGACAGTTCTTACCCAGCCCCAGCATTTT.

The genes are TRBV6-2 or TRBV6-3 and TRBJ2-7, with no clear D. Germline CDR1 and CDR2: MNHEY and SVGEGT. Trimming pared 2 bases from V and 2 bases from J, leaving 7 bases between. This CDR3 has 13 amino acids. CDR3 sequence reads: CASSYGSTYEQYF. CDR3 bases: TGTGCCAGCAGTTACGGGTCTACCTACGAGCAGTACTTC.

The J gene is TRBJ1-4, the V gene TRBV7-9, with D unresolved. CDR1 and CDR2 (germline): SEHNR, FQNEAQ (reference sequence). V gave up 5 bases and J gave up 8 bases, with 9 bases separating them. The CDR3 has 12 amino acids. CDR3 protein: CASSAGPEKLFF. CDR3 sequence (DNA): TGTGCCAGCAGCGCGGGTCCGGAAAAACTGTTTTTT.

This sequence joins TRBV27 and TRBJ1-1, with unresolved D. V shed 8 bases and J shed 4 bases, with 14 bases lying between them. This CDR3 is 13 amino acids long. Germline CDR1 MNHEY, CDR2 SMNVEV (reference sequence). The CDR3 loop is CASSFNLGTEAFF. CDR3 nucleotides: TGTGCCAGCTCCTTTAACCTGGGCACTGAAGCTTTCTTT.

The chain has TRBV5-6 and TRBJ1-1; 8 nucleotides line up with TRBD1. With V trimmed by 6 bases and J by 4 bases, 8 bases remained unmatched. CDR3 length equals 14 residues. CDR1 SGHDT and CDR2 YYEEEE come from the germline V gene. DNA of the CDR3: TGTGCCAGCACGACAAACAGGGGGGCCACTGAAGCTTTCTTT. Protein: CASTTNRGATEAFF.